What follows are 3 T cell receptor beta chains derived from one specimen sequenced in a study of T cell responses to AZD1222 COVID-19 vaccine. TCRdb keeps only in-frame clones here, not all; method: immunoSEQ multiplex PCR. The sample includes about 110,000 clones, around 90% of them seen just once. Sample: peripheral blood, taken 28 days after the second AZD1222 dose. The source of these receptors is an adult who received the AZD1222 COVID-19 vaccine.

This clone appeared once. This chain uses TRBV19 with TRBJ1-2, with unresolved D. The V and J ends lost 7 bases and 1 base respectively, with 7 bases between them. Looked up from germline, CDR1 is LNHDA and CDR2 is SQIVND (reference sequence). The CDR3 is 12 residues long. The CDR3 sequence: CASTGYNYGYTF. For the CDR3, the DNA is TGTGCCAGTACCGGGTATAACTATGGCTACACCTTC.

This clone has just a few counts. This chain joins TRBV11-2 and TRBJ1-3, with 9 bases fitting TRBD1. Germline CDR1 and CDR2: SGHAT and FQNNGV. Trimming cost V 6 bases and J 5 bases; bases outside gene matches: 5. This CDR3 is built from 14 residues. The chain's CDR3 is CASRGYRGRNTIYF. CDR3 nucleotides: TGTGCCAGCAGGGGATACAGGGGGCGAAACACCATATATTTT.

Of note for this clone: The sample has other DNA sequences that encode this CDR3 too. The chain uses TRBV3-1 (or the pseudogene TRBV3-2) and TRBJ1-1, with 7 bases aligning to TRBD1. The J segment lost 8 bases and the V segment lost 4 bases, leaving 4 bases of the junction unmatched. The length of the CDR3 is 12 residues. From germline, CDR1 is LGHDT and CDR2 YNNKEL (reference sequence). CDR3 DNA: TGTGCCAGCAGCCTACAGGGGCTAGAAGCTTTCTTT. Translated, it gives CASSLQGLEAFF.